The rows below give T cell receptor beta chains drawn from one sample of a study of response to subunit inactivated influenza vaccine. One entry per CDR3 protein, called by TCRdb with MiXCR from the RT-PCR reads. The sample includes about 480,000 distinct CDR3 sequences, roughly 27% seen only once; the top ten take under 2.5%. This sample comprised CD4+ T cells sorted from PBMCs, obtained 5 days after vaccination. These receptors were taken from a man in his fifties who received an inactivated influenza vaccine. Each CDR3 is given with its conserved first and last residue. A D gene is named only where the DNA matches it firmly. Rows may omit the clone size; those that give it use once, few, many or a size class.

>TRBJ2-5|TRBD1|TRBV20-1|-
CSAMPDRGQETQYF
TGCAGTGCCATGCCGGACAGGGGACAAGAGACCCAGTACTTC
>TRBJ1-2|-|TRBV6-6|few
CASEGDYGYTF
TGTGCCAGCGAGGGGGACTATGGCTACACCTTC
>TRBJ1-5|-|TRBV5-5|once
CASSEGTANQPQHF
TGTGCCAGCAGCGAAGGGACGGCCAATCAGCCCCAGCATTTT
>TRBJ1-4|TRBD1|TRBV6-2/TRBV6-3|many
CASSDRTGEEKLFF
TGTGCCAGCAGTGACCGGACAGGGGAAGAAAAACTGTTTTTT
>TRBJ2-1|-|TRBV20-1|few
CTGVQGNEQFF
TGCACGGGAGTCCAGGGCAATGAGCAGTTCTTC
>TRBJ1-6|-|TRBV11-2|few
CASSLGTAHHF
TGTGCCAGCAGCTTAGGGACAGCCCACCACTTT
>TRBJ2-7|-|TRBV7-8|few
CASSFHREFTYEQYF
TGTGCCAGCAGCTTCCACAGGGAGTTCACCTACGAGCAGTACTTC
>TRBJ2-2|-|TRBV7-3|few
CASSLLGGQNTGELFF
TGTGCCAGCAGCTTACTGGGGGGACAGAACACCGGGGAGCTGTTTTTT
>TRBJ2-3|TRBD2|TRBV20-1|-
CSASGTSVTDTQYF
TGCAGTGCTAGCGGGACTAGCGTAACAGATACGCAGTATTTT
>TRBJ2-1|-|TRBV10-3|-
CAIRGVEGANEQFF
TGTGCCATCAGGGGGGTAGAAGGAGCCAATGAGCAGTTCTTC
>TRBJ2-1|-|TRBV7-8|few
CASTQYRDGAYNEQFF
TGTGCCAGCACCCAATACCGGGACGGAGCCTACAATGAGCAGTTCTTC
>TRBJ2-7|TRBD1|TRBV24-1|-
CATSDPLDRGGREQYF
TGTGCCACCAGTGATCCCCTGGACAGGGGCGGTCGAGAGCAGTACTTC
>TRBJ1-2|-|TRBV4-3|few
CASSQDWREGGYTF
TGCGCCAGCAGCCAAGATTGGAGGGAAGGAGGCTACACCTTC
>TRBJ2-3|-|TRBV14|few
CASSQSHRRFTDTQYF
TGTGCCAGCAGCCAATCGCACAGGCGATTCACAGATACGCAGTATTTT
>TRBJ2-2|-|TRBV5-6|few
CASRRGNTGELFF
TGTGCCAGCAGGAGGGGAAACACCGGGGAGCTGTTTTTT
>TRBJ2-7|TRBD1|TRBV11-2|once
CASRWTGSYEQHF
TGTGCCAGCAGATGGACAGGGTCCTACGAGCAGCACTTC
>TRBJ2-1|-|TRBV10-3|few
CAISRDRGANEQFF
TGTGCCATCAGCCGGGACCGCGGGGCCAATGAGCAGTTCTTC
>TRBJ1-2|-|TRBV24-1|many
CATSDFLSSSGYTF
TGTGCCACCAGTGATTTCCTGTCCAGTTCTGGCTACACCTTC
>TRBJ2-5|-|TRBV20-1|few
CSARLPAQETQYF
TGCAGTGCTAGGTTACCGGCACAAGAGACCCAGTACTTC
>TRBJ1-1|TRBD1|TRBV12-3/TRBV12-4|many
CASRPTGDTEAFF
TGTGCCAGCAGACCAACAGGGGACACTGAAGCTTTCTTT
>TRBJ1-5|-|TRBV15|-
CATSRDSGRLLHF
TGTGCCACCAGCAGAGATAGCGGCAGGCTCCTCCATTTT
>TRBJ1-5|-|TRBV10-3|-
CATSREGVGGRQPQHF
TGTGCCACATCGAGGGAGGGGGTAGGAGGGCGTCAGCCCCAGCATTTT
>TRBJ2-5|-|TRBV7-2|few
CASSPGPRETQYF
TGTGCCAGCAGCCCCGGACCGAGGGAGACCCAGTACTTC
>TRBJ1-3|-|TRBV12-3/TRBV12-4|-
CASSSQVWGLSGNTIYF
TGTGCCAGCAGTTCCCAAGTTTGGGGGCTCTCTGGAAACACCATATATTTT
>TRBJ2-1|-|TRBV12-3/TRBV12-4|few
CASSLASLGEQFF
TGTGCCAGCAGTTTAGCGTCCTTGGGGGAGCAGTTCTTC
>TRBJ2-1|TRBD1|TRBV28|-
CASSYSLRQGDNEQFF
TGTGCCAGCAGTTACTCCCTCCGGCAGGGGGACAATGAGCAGTTCTTC
>TRBJ2-3|TRBD1|TRBV6-2/TRBV6-3|-
CVSSRDRFLQYF
TGTGTCAGCAGTAGGGACAGGTTCCTGCAGTATTTT